This entry describes one T cell receptor (beta chain). As yet, its antigen is unknown. Separation from the roughly 670-subject first cohort characterized the roughly 130-subject validation cohort, to which the donors belonged. This record comes from a study of cytomegalovirus exposure and HLA in healthy donors. About the study: A later analysis reported the 95 to 150 validation repertoires used the same platform as the roughly 700 first-cohort repertoires. The study, taken as a whole, reports: A later analysis found first-cohort TCR clusters tended to co-occur in the 130 or so validation repertoires. Cytomegalovirus association was listed for about 160 TCR beta chains.

The CDR3 contains 17 residues. Losses at the gene ends were 1 base for V and 7 bases for J; bases not matched to a gene: 11. Germline CDR1 is MNHEY and CDR2 is SMNVEV (reference sequence). Clones were sequenced by immunoSEQ multiplex PCR, and TCRdb holds only the in-frame ones, with some missing. The sample contains fewer than 250,000 clones, 83% of which appear only once. The chain couples TRBV27 to TRBJ2-1, with 9 bases aligning to TRBD2. Sequencing was carried out using PBMCs. The TCR was taken from a young woman in good health and CMV-seronegative. The CDR3 nucleotides read TGTGCCAGCAGTTTATTCTTGGTAGCGGGAGAGAGGAATGAGCAGTTCTTC. Protein sequence: CASSLFLVAGERNEQFF.